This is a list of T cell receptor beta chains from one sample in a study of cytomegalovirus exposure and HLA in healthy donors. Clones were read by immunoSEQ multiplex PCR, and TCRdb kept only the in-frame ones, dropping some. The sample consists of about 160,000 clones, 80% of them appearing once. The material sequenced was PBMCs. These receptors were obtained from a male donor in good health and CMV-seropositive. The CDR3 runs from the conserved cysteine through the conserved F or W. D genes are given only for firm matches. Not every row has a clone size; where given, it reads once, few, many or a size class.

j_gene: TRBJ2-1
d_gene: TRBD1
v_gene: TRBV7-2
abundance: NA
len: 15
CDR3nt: TGTGCCAGCAGGTCCGGACAGGGAGTCCACAATGAGCAGTTCTTC
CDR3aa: CASRSGQGVHNEQFF

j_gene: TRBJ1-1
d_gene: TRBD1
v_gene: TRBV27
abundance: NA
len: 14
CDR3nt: TGTGCCAGTCGGACAGGGGGAAGGAACACTGAAGCTTTCTTT
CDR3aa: CASRTGGRNTEAFF

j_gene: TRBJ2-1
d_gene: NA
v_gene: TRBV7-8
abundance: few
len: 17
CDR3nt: TGTGCCAGCAGCCTGGGACACCACTCCTTCTCCTACAATGAGCAGTTCTTC
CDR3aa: CASSLGHHSFSYNEQFF

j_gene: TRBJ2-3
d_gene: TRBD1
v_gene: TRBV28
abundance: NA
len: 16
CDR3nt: TGTGCCAGCAGTTCTTCCGGACAGGGTTGGTCAGATACGCAGTATTTT
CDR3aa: CASSSSGQGWSDTQYF

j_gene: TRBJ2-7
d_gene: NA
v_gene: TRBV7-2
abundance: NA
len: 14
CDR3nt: TGTGCCAGCAGCTTGGGGGGAATGGCCTACGAGCAGTACTTC
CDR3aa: CASSLGGMAYEQYF

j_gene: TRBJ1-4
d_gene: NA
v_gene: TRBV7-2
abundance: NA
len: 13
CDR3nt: TGTGCCAGCAGCTTAGTAGGGACGGAGGGACTGTTTTTT
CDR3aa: CASSLVGTEGLFF

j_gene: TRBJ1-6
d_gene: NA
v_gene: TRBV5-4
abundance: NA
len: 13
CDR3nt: TGTGCCAGCAGCTTTGCAGTAAATTCACCCCTCCACTTT
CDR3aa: CASSFAVNSPLHF

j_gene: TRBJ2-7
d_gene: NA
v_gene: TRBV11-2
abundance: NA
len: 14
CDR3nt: TGTGCCAGCAGCCCCGGGGCCTACAGGGACGAGCAGTACTTC
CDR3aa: CASSPGAYRDEQYF

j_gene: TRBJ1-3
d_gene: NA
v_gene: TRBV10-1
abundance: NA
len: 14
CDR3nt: TGCGCCAACTCCCAGGGGTGGGCTGGAAACACCATATATTTT
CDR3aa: CANSQGWAGNTIYF

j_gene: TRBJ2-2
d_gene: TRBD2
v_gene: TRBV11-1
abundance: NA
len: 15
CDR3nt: TGTGCCAGCAGCTTAGGGACTAGCGGGACCGGGGAGCTGTTTTTT
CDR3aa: CASSLGTSGTGELFF

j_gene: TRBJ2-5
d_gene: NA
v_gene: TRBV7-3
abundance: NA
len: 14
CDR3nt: TGTGCCAGCAGCTTAGGCCCGGGTCGCGAGACCCAGTACTTC
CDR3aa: CASSLGPGRETQYF

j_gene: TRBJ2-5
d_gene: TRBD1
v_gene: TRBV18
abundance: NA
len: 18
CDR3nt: TGTGCCAGCTCACCGAGGGGTTTGTGGACAGGGGGCGAAGAGACCCAGTACTTC
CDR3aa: CASSPRGLWTGGEETQYF

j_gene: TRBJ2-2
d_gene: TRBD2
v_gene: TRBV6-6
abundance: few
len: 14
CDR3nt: TGTGCCAGCAGACGGACTAGCGGCACCGGGGAGCTGTTTTTT
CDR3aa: CASRRTSGTGELFF

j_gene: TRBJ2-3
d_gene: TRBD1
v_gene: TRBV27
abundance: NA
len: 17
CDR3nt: TGTGCCAGCAGAAGCCGGACCGGACAGGCTAGCACAGATACGCAGTATTTT
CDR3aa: CASRSRTGQASTDTQYF

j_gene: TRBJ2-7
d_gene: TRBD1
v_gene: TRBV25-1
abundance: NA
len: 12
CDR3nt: TGTGCCAGCGGTTACAGGGGAGCCGAGCAGTACTTC
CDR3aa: CASGYRGAEQYF

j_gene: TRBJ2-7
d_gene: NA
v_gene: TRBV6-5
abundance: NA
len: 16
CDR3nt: TGTGCCAGCAGTTACTCGTATGCAGGATTGGGCTACGAGCAGTACTTC
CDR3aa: CASSYSYAGLGYEQYF

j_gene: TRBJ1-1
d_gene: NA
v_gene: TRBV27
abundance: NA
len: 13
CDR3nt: TGTGCCAGCAGGACACACAACAGGGAGGAAGCTTTCTTT
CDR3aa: CASRTHNREEAFF

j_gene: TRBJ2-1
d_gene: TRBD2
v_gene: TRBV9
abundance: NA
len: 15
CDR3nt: TGTGCCAGCAGCGTAGAGACTAGCGGGAGTATGGAGCAGTTCTTC
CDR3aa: CASSVETSGSMEQFF

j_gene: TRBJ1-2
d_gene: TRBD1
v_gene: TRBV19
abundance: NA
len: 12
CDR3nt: TGTGCCAGCCAGACAGGGGTCGATGGCTACACCTTC
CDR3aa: CASQTGVDGYTF

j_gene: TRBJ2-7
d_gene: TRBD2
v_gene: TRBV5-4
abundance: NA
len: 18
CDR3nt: TGTGCCAGCAGCCATAGCTCTAGCGGGAGGGTTAGCTCCTACGAGCAGTACTTC
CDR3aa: CASSHSSSGRVSSYEQYF

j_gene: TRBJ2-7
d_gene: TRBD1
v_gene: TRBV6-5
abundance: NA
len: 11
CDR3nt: TGTGCCAGCACCAGACAGGGCGAGCAGTACTTC
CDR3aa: CASTRQGEQYF

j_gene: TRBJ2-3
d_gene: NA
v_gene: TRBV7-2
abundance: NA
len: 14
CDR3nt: TGTGCCAGCAGCCCCCAGGGTTCCACAGATACGCAGTATTTT
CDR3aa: CASSPQGSTDTQYF

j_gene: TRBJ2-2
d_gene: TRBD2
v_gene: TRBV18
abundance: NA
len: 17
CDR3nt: TGTGCCAGCTCACCACGGGGAGCGGGACTGAACACCGGGGAGCTGTTTTTT
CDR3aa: CASSPRGAGLNTGELFF

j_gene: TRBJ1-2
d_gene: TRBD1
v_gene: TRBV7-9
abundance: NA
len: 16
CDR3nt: TGTGCCAGCAGCTTCGGACAGGGGGCACCGAGCTATGGCTACACCTTC
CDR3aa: CASSFGQGAPSYGYTF

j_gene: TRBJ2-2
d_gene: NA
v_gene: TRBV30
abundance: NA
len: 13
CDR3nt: TGTGCCTGGAGTCAGGGGGGCACCGGGGAGCTGTTTTTT
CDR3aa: CAWSQGGTGELFF

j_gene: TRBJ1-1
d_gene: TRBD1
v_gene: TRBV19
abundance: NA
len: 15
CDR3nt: TGTGCCAGTAGTACTAGGGACAGTTGGAACACTGAAGCTTTCTTT
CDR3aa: CASSTRDSWNTEAFF

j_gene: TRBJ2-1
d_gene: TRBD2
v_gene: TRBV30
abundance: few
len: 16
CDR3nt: TGTGCCTGGAACCTACCATGGACTAGCGGGAGTAATGAGCAGTTCTTC
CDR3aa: CAWNLPWTSGSNEQFF

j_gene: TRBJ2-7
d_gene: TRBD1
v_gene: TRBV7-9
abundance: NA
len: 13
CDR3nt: TGTTCCAGCAGTTTACAGGGGGCGGGCGAGCAGTACTTC
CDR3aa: CSSSLQGAGEQYF

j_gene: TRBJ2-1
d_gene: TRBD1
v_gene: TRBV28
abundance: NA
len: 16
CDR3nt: TGTGCCAGCAGTCCGTTTCAGGGGGAAACTGAGAATGAGCAGTTCTTC
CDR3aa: CASSPFQGETENEQFF

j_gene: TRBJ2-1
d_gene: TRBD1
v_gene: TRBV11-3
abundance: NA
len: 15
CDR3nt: TGTGCCAGCAGTCAAGAGGGGGCGGGTGTGGATGAGCAGTTCTTC
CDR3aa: CASSQEGAGVDEQFF

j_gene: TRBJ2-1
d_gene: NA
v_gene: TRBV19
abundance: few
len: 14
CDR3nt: TGTGCCAGTACGCAACATCTCTCCTACAATGAGCAGTTCTTC
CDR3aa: CASTQHLSYNEQFF

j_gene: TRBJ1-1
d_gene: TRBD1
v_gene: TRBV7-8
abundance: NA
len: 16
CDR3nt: TGTGCCAGCAGCTTTGGGGGGACACAGGGGGGGACCGAAGCTTTCTTT
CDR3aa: CASSFGGTQGGTEAFF

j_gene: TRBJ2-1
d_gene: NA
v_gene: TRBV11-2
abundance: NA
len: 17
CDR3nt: TGTGCCAGCAGCTTAGATCTCAGGAGGAGCTCCTACAATGAGCAGTTCTTC
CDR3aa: CASSLDLRRSSYNEQFF